This TCR beta chain appears in the sequencing data of a study of response to subunit inactivated influenza vaccine. TCRdb fed the RT-PCR reads into MiXCR, producing one record per CDR3 protein. Among approximately 520,000 distinct CDR3 sequences listed, more than 15% were seen once. This clonotype was detected a few times. The antigen remains unidentified. Germline loops: CDR1 SQVTM, CDR2 ANQGSEA. V was cut by 4 bases and J by 0 bases, with 18 bases left in between. This CDR3 is 16 amino acids long. Study conclusions and caveats: A suggestion made by the authors is that each seasonal influenza vaccination recruits few new T cells.

This TCR derives from a man aged 45 to 70 who received an inactivated influenza vaccine. This specimen was CD4+ T cells sorted from PBMCs, taken around 25 months after vaccination. The rearrangement links TRBV29-1 to TRBJ1-2, with D perhaps TRBD1 (6 bases). The CDR3 sequence: CSVVPRGAATNYGYTF. CDR3 DNA: TGCAGCGTTGTTCCTCGGGGGGCCGCCACTAACTATGGCTACACCTTC.